The 25 T cell receptor beta chains listed next were all sequenced from one sample in a study of T-cell memory formation after mild COVID-19. TCRdb itself ran the 5' RACE reads through MiXCR, one entry per CDR3 protein. The sample holds around 180,000 distinct CDR3 sequences, 16% seen once. Material for sequencing was PBMCs or a T cell subset sorted from them (not recorded which). The receptors here all came from an adult woman who had mild COVID-19 (a few samples of this study predate the infection). Cell type and time point are not known.

The chain has TRBV7-9 and TRBJ1-1; TRBD1 might be the D (6 bases). The CDR3 loop spans 14 amino acids. The V and J ends lost 2 bases and 8 bases respectively, with 15 bases between them. In germline, CDR1 is SEHNR, CDR2 FQNEAQ (reference sequence). CDR3 coding DNA: TGTGCCAGCAGCTTAAGGGCTACCGGGACAGAAGCTTTCTTT. Its protein is CASSLRATGTEAFF.

The J gene is TRBJ1-4, the V gene TRBV20-1; 10 bases are shared with TRBD1. Germline V CDR1 and CDR2: DFQATT, SNEGSKA (reference sequence). The CDR3 sequence is 13 residues long. The J segment lost 7 bases and the V segment lost 3 bases, leaving 2 bases of the junction unmatched. DNA of the CDR3: TGCAGTGCTAGGGGGACAGGGGTTGAAAAACTGTTTTTT. Translating it yields CSARGTGVEKLFF.

The CDR3 region has the DNA TGTGCCAGCAGCTCTGACAGGGCGGAGCAGTTCTTC. This translates into CASSSDRAEQFF. The V call is TRBV11-3, the J call TRBJ2-1, with TRBD1 matching over 7 bases. Germline values: CDR1 SGHNT, CDR2 YENEEA. The CDR3 is made up of 12 amino acids. Germline trimming cut 4 bases from V and 10 bases from J; bases unmatched to any gene: 4.

This chain joins TRBV5-1 and TRBJ2-3; D possibly corresponds to TRBD1 (6 bases). This CDR3 spans 13 amino acids. V lost 2 bases and J 7 bases, leaving 11 bases between the germline ends. The germline CDR1 and CDR2 sequences are SGHRS and YFSETQ. CDR3 nucleotides: TGCGCCAGCAGCTTACTGGACAGCCATACGCAGTATTTT. This codes for CASSLLDSHTQYF.

DNA of the CDR3: TGTGCCAGCAGTGAAGCAGGCATCTCCTACAATGAGCAGTTCTTC. Amino acids: CASSEAGISYNEQFF. The chain combines TRBV2 with TRBJ2-1; D is uncertain. V was clipped by 0 bases and J by 0 bases, with 6 bases between them. The CDR3 totals 15 residues. CDR1 SNHLY and CDR2 FYNNEI come from the germline V gene.

The gene calls are TRBV2 and TRBJ2-7; maybe TRBD1 (5 bases). Germline assignment: CDR1 SNHLY and CDR2 FYNNEI. V was clipped by 2 bases and J by 3 bases, with 11 bases between them. The CDR3 covers 14 residues. The CDR3 reads CASSEQGEGYEQYF. In DNA form, the CDR3 reads TGTGCCAGCAGTGAACAGGGTGAAGGCTACGAGCAGTACTTC.

The chain uses TRBV20-1 and TRBJ1-1; 7 bases agree with TRBD1. This CDR3 has 14 amino acids. Germline V gene sequence: CDR1 DFQATT, CDR2 SNEGSKA (reference sequence). After removal of 0 bases from V and 5 bases from J, the junction contained 6 bases not matched to a gene. As DNA, the CDR3 is TGCAGTGCTAGAGATCCAGGGGGTTGGACTGAAGCTTTCTTT. Encoded protein: CSARDPGGWTEAFF.

As to this clonotype: An end of the junction does not agree with germline; a read error may underlie this. V is TRBV12-3 or TRBV12-4 and J is TRBJ2-6; possibly TRBD1 for D (5 bases). The CDR3 has 14 amino acids. The CDR3 DNA follows: TGTGCCAGCAGTTTACTCTCTGGGGCCAACGTCATGACTTTC. Translation gives CASSLLSGANVMTF.

This clonotype was observed a handful of times. This rearrangement joins TRBV5-1 to TRBJ2-3; TRBD1 might be the D (6 bases). CDR3 size: 14 residues. The V end was cut by 4 bases, the J end by 1 base, with 10 bases between. Germline values: CDR1 SGHRS, CDR2 YFSETQ. CDR3: CASSREGGTDTQYF. The CDR3 coding sequence is TGCGCCAGCAGCCGTGAGGGGGGCACAGATACGCAGTATTTT.

This clonotype has only a few counts. The DNA of the CDR3 is TGTGCCAGCAGCTTCGCCCCGGCCGAGACCCAGTACTTC. Translating it yields CASSFAPAETQYF. The chain joins TRBV7-6 to TRBJ2-5, with unresolved D. This CDR3 is built from 13 residues. In germline, CDR1 is SGHVS, CDR2 FNYEAQ. The V and J ends lost 3 bases and 5 bases respectively, with 10 bases between them.

V usage is TRBV6-2 or TRBV6-3 and J usage is TRBJ2-5; D perhaps matches TRBD2 (6 bases). CDR3 length equals 16 residues. V was clipped by 4 bases and J by 5 bases, with 20 bases between them. The germline V gene has CDR1 MNHEY and CDR2 SVGEGT. The CDR3 protein is CASSSRGGDVSETQYF. CDR3 DNA: TGTGCCAGCAGTTCTAGGGGCGGGGATGTCTCGGAGACCCAGTACTTC.

This clonotype was picked up a small number of times. The V gene is TRBV7-2, the J gene TRBJ2-3, with 9 bases fitting TRBD2. CDR3 length: 18 amino acids. Germline CDR1 is SGHTA and CDR2 is FQGNSA. The V segment lost 5 bases and the J segment 4 bases; nucleotides outside the gene matches: 16. The CDR3 spells CASSPRKGAGGAADTQYF. The CDR3 coding sequence is TGTGCCAGCAGCCCGAGGAAAGGCGCGGGAGGGGCCGCAGATACGCAGTATTTT.

This clonotype was detected a few times. V gene TRBV20-1 combines with J gene TRBJ2-6; 7 nucleotides match TRBD1. The CDR3 consists of 19 residues. Trimming cost V 1 base and J 0 bases; bases outside gene matches: 12. The V gene's germline CDR1 is DFQATT and CDR2 SNEGSKA (reference sequence). CDR3 in amino acids: CSARVRVGQSRSGANVLTF. DNA for the CDR3: TGCAGTGCTAGAGTCAGAGTGGGACAGTCCCGCTCTGGGGCCAACGTCCTGACTTTC.

The genes are TRBV4-1 and TRBJ2-7; tentatively, D is TRBD1 (5 bases). The V gene's germline CDR1 is MGHRA and CDR2 YSYEKL. The CDR3 runs 15 residues. Trimming removed 2 bases from V and 4 bases from J, with 15 bases in between. The CDR3, as DNA: TGCGCCAGCAGCCAATTTAATTCCGCAGGGTACGAGCAGTACTTC. Its protein is CASSQFNSAGYEQYF.

The chain recombines TRBV12-3 or TRBV12-4 with TRBJ2-2; 7 nucleotides match TRBD2. Trimming took 3 bases from V and 5 from J; bases not matched to a gene: 9. This CDR3 is built from 16 residues. CDR3 in amino acids: CASSFGGMLRTGELFF. CDR3 bases: TGTGCCAGCAGTTTCGGGGGGATGTTGAGGACCGGGGAGCTGTTTTTT.

The chain combines TRBV7-2 with TRBJ2-5; D perhaps matches TRBD2 (5 bases). Deletions cut 1 base from V and 1 base from J, with 10 bases between. Germline assignment: CDR1 SGHTA and CDR2 FQGNSA. The length of the CDR3 is 15 residues. The CDR3, as DNA: TGTGCCAGCAGCTTAGGAAGGACTTCCCAAGAGACCCAGTACTTC. Translation gives CASSLGRTSQETQYF.

The gene calls are TRBV12-3 or TRBV12-4 and TRBJ2-4; no clear D. This CDR3 is 16 amino acids long. Trimming pared 2 bases from V and 0 bases from J, leaving 11 bases between. CDR3 protein: CASSLRLVEAKNIQYF. The CDR3, as DNA: TGTGCCAGCAGTTTACGTCTGGTAGAAGCCAAAAACATTCAGTACTTC.

The chain links TRBV4-2 to TRBJ2-3, with D possibly being TRBD1 (6 bases). The CDR3 consists of 17 residues. The V and J ends lost 0 bases and 4 bases respectively, with 17 bases between them. CDR1 and CDR2 from the germline V gene are LGHNA and YNFKEQ. CDR3 sequence: CASSQERDTWQSDTQYF. In DNA form, the CDR3 reads TGTGCCAGCAGCCAAGAGAGGGACACCTGGCAATCAGATACGCAGTATTTT.

This clonotype was picked up many times. In DNA form, the CDR3 reads TGTGCCAGCAGATCCGTCAAGGCGGGAGAAAAACTGTTTTTT. Encoded protein: CASRSVKAGEKLFF. The chain carries TRBV7-2 and TRBJ1-4; D remains ambiguous. This CDR3 has 14 amino acids. CDR1 SGHTA and CDR2 FQGNSA come from the germline V gene. Trimming cost V 6 bases and J 8 bases, with 16 bases left between them.

The V call is TRBV14, the J call TRBJ2-3, with D possibly matching TRBD1 (6 bases). The germline V and J ends were trimmed by 1 base and 9 bases, with 20 bases remaining between them. The CDR3 consists of 16 residues. The germline V gene has CDR1 SGHDN and CDR2 FVKESK. For the CDR3, the DNA is TGTGCCAGCAGCCAAGTCGTCGCGGGCCCCCAGGGGACGCAGTATTTT. Its protein product is CASSQVVAGPQGTQYF.

V is TRBV29-1 and J is TRBJ1-1; 7 positions agree with TRBD1. CDR3 size: 12 residues. V dropped 5 bases and J dropped 5; count of bases not matched to a gene: 5. CDR1 and CDR2 (germline): SQVTM, ANQGSEA. In DNA form, the CDR3 reads TGCAGCGTTAACAGGGGATGGACTGAAGCTTTCTTT. It is translated as CSVNRGWTEAFF.

This clonotype has more than one count but fewer than ten. The chain employs TRBV5-1 and TRBJ1-2; D is uncertain. The CDR3 sequence is 14 residues long. V gave up 4 bases and J gave up 3 bases, with 13 bases separating them. Germline V gives CDR1 SGHRS, CDR2 YFSETQ. The CDR3 here is CASSPSPRDYGYTF. In DNA form, the CDR3 reads TGCGCCAGCAGCCCCAGCCCCCGGGACTATGGCTACACCTTC.

V is TRBV29-1 and J is TRBJ1-2; D perhaps matches TRBD1 (5 bases). The germline CDR1 and CDR2 sequences are SQVTM and ANQGSEA. V was clipped by 6 bases and J by 3 bases, with 14 bases between them. The CDR3 is 13 amino acids. CDR3 in amino acids: CSVQGPGDYGYTF. CDR3 nucleotides: TGCAGCGTCCAGGGCCCTGGGGACTATGGCTACACCTTC.

This clonotype was observed at least ten times. The gene calls are TRBV18 and TRBJ2-7; tentatively, D is TRBD1 (5 bases). The V end was cut by 0 bases, the J end by 1 base, with 13 bases between. The CDR3 has 16 amino acids. In germline, CDR1 is KGHSH, CDR2 LQKENI. The chain's CDR3 is CASSPPGRGRSYEQYF. The DNA of the CDR3 is TGTGCCAGCTCACCACCTGGTAGGGGCAGATCCTACGAGCAGTACTTC.

This clonotype was observed a few times. The chain combines TRBV5-1 with TRBJ2-1; 7 nucleotides match TRBD1. From germline, CDR1 is SGHRS and CDR2 YFSETQ. CDR3 length: 14 amino acids. J lost 3 bases, V lost 6 bases, and 6 bases had no gene match. DNA of the CDR3: TGCGCCAGCAATCCCGGGACAGACTACAATGAGCAGTTCTTC. It encodes CASNPGTDYNEQFF.